This T cell receptor (beta chain) was profiled in a study of neurological immune-mediated disorders. Whole-study results and caveats: While HTLV-1-associated myelopathy showed the greatest TCR clonal expansion, multiple sclerosis showed the least, falling below healthy controls. One related-CDR3 cluster, identified by phylogenetic grouping, held the repertoires of 18 of 34 multiple sclerosis patients and was a possible signature.

Per the germline V gene, CDR1 is LGHDT and CDR2 is YNNKEL (reference sequence). This CDR3 has 16 residues. V trimming: 2 bases; J trimming: 4 bases; junction bases outside the gene matches: 10. TCRdb re-derived calls from the 5' RACE reads in MiXCR, one entry per CDR3 protein. The sample contains tens of thousands of distinct CDR3 sequences, approximately 4.6% of which appear only once. This clonotype came up many times. The antigen is not known. Specimen: PBMCs. The rearrangement uses TRBV3-1 and TRBJ1-2; TRBD1 agrees at 7 bases. The clonotype comes from a woman aged 70-85 years with multiple sclerosis. The CDR3 spells CASSQRLGGKGYGYTF. The CDR3 DNA reads as TGTGCCAGCAGCCAACGTTTAGGGGGCAAAGGCTATGGCTACACCTTC.